This note documents a single TCR beta chain sequence. Antigen specificity is unknown. This entry is derived from a study of blood T cells in healthy people across ages. Isolated PBMCs totaled at least 7 million in each sample. Total RNA amounts of at least 5 micrograms were extracted per sample. The junction had 10 bases not matched to a gene; V was cut back by 5 bases and J by 5 bases. The CDR3 length is 14 residues. Germline CDR1 SQVTM, CDR2 ANQGSEA. Study findings and constraints: Naive and antigen-experienced cells could not be conclusively compared, given unsorted PBMCs. Researchers report that TCR beta diversity correlated strongly with naive T cell percentage.

A second 7 to 11 cycle PCR used barcoded and J-beta primers. TCRdb itself ran the 5' RACE reads through MiXCR, one entry per CDR3 protein. The data contain some 1.6 million distinct CDR3 sequences, about 35% of them seen just once; the ten biggest clones take up approximately 10%. The sample consisted of blood. The J gene is TRBJ2-3, the V gene TRBV29-1; the match to TRBD1 covers 7 bases. The sequence was obtained from a woman aged 30 to 39 in good health. CDR3 coding DNA: TGCAGCGTTCCAAGACAGGGTGCACGAGATACGCAGTATTTT. It encodes CSVPRQGARDTQYF.